Presented here are 30 T cell receptor beta chains from one specimen sequenced in a study of blood T cell repertoires in COVID-19. Using immunoSEQ multiplex PCR, the repertoire was profiled, and TCRdb retains in-frame clones only, with some absent. The sample lists 200,000 to 300,000 clones, approximately 86% occurring once. Material for sequencing was peripheral blood. The receptors here all came from a woman aged 55-69 years with COVID-19, enrolled during active disease.

V gene TRBV30 combines with J gene TRBJ1-6; TRBD1 agrees at 9 bases. This CDR3 has 13 residues. Germline CDR1 and CDR2: GTSNPN and SVGIG (reference sequence). With 2 bases clipped from V and 10 bases from J, the junction kept 3 bases outside the gene matches. CDR3 sequence (DNA): TGTGCCTGGAGTCCGGACAGGGGATCACCCCTCCACTTT. It codes for CAWSPDRGSPLHF.

The chain has TRBV4-1 and TRBJ2-2; tentatively, D is TRBD1 (6 bases). The CDR3 extends over 18 amino acids. V lost 5 bases and J lost 4, with 23 bases in between. Germline V gene data show CDR1 as MGHRA and CDR2 as YSYEKL. CDR3 protein: CASSDPQGVGTGTGELFF. DNA for the CDR3: TGCGCCAGCAGCGATCCACAGGGTGTCGGGACGGGCACCGGGGAGCTGTTTTTT.

The chain is built from TRBV3-1 (or the pseudogene TRBV3-2) and TRBJ2-2; D is possibly TRBD1 (5 bases). V gave up 1 base and J gave up 4 bases, with 10 bases separating them. Per germline, CDR1 LGHDT and CDR2 YNNKEL (reference sequence). This CDR3 region has 15 residues. The CDR3 DNA reads as TGTGCCAGCAGCCAAGCGACAGCAATCACCGGGGAGCTGTTTTTT. This sequence encodes CASSQATAITGELFF.

V usage is TRBV4-1 and J usage is TRBJ1-4, with D possibly matching TRBD1 (5 bases). The CDR3 runs 18 residues. Germline assignment: CDR1 MGHRA and CDR2 YSYEKL. The V gene lost 4 bases and the J gene lost 0 bases, with 18 bases spanning the gap. CDR3 DNA: TGCGCCAGCAGCCCGCCGGGGGGGAATACTGCAACTAATGAAAAACTGTTTTTT. As protein: CASSPPGGNTATNEKLFF.

A single count supports this clone. The CDR3 coding sequence is TGTGCCAGTCTCCCCGTGGGGGGCTCCTACAATGAGCAGTTCTTC. It is translated as CASLPVGGSYNEQFF. J is TRBJ2-1 and V is TRBV19, with a tentative D call TRBD2 (6 bases). Trimming took off 8 bases at V and 0 bases at J, with 14 bases between the two ends. Germline lookup yields CDR1 LNHDA and CDR2 SQIVND (reference sequence). The CDR3 spans 15 residues.

The chain links TRBV27 to TRBJ1-2; D gene unclear. V was shortened by 6 bases and J by 2 bases, with 22 bases between the two germline ends. CDR1 is MNHEY and CDR2 is SMNVEV in the germline V gene (reference sequence). This CDR3 has 17 amino acids. CDR3 coding DNA: TGTGCCAGCAGCCCCGAATGGTACGGGGAGAGGAACTATGGCTACACCTTC. Translation: CASSPEWYGERNYGYTF.

The chain is built from TRBV12-3 or TRBV12-4 and TRBJ2-5; 8 positions match TRBD2. The CDR3 is 13 amino acids. The ends lost 2 bases at V and 7 bases at J; junction bases unmatched: 3. CDR3 sequence reads: CASSLRLAGTQYF. The CDR3 nucleotides are TGTGCCAGCAGTTTACGGCTAGCGGGGACCCAGTACTTC.

The sample holds a few counts of this clone. The chain uses TRBV6-5 and TRBJ2-7, with TRBD1 as a possible D gene (5 bases). V was shortened by 8 bases and J by 0 bases, with 8 bases between the two germline ends. This CDR3 is 12 amino acids long. From germline, CDR1 is MNHEY and CDR2 SVGAGI. This CDR3 reads CASGQGSYEQYF. Written as DNA, the CDR3 is TGTGCCAGCGGGCAGGGCTCCTACGAGCAGTACTTC.

The rearrangement links TRBV19 to TRBJ2-7; 10 bases are a match to TRBD1. CDR3 length: 14 amino acids. Germline CDR1 and CDR2: LNHDA and SQIVND (reference sequence). The V and J ends lost 8 bases and 6 bases, in that order; junction bases with no gene match: 10. CDR3: CASRPGTGVGEQYF. The CDR3 DNA reads TGTGCCAGTCGTCCCGGGACAGGGGTCGGCGAGCAGTACTTC.

The CDR3: CASSRGGYEQFF. CDR3 nucleotide sequence: TGTGCCAGCTCCCGTGGGGGCTATGAGCAGTTCTTC. The chain carries TRBV18 and TRBJ2-1; tentative D call: TRBD1 (6 bases). V was clipped by 6 bases and J by 8 bases, with 11 bases between them. This CDR3 region has 12 residues. Per germline, CDR1 KGHSH and CDR2 LQKENI. The full variable domain, rest sourced from reference TRBV18 and TRBJ2-1, is NAGVMQNPRHLVRRRGQEARLRCSPMKGHSHVYWYRQLPEEGLKFMVYLQKENIIDESGMPKERFSAEFPKEGPSILRIQQVVRGDSAAYFCASSRGGYEQFFGPGTRLTVL.

The J gene is TRBJ2-1, the V gene TRBV24-1; 10 bases agree with TRBD1. CDR1 KGHDR and CDR2 SFDVKD come from the germline V gene. The CDR3 totals 14 residues. V dropped 5 bases and J dropped 8; count of bases not matched to a gene: 5. The CDR3 is CATSGQGAGDEQFF. The CDR3 coding sequence is TGTGCCACCAGTGGACAGGGGGCGGGCGATGAGCAGTTCTTC.

This clone was picked up one time. J is TRBJ1-4 and V is TRBV28, with 9 bases that match TRBD1. Germline V gives CDR1 MDHEN, CDR2 SYDVKM. The CDR3 spans 15 residues. The ends lost 6 bases at V and 8 bases at J; junction bases unmatched: 10. CDR3 sequence reads: CASSRDRVRVEKLFF. DNA for the CDR3: TGTGCCAGCAGCCGGGACAGGGTTCGTGTAGAAAAACTGTTTTTT.

The table lists this clone with a few counts. The chain joins TRBV19 to TRBJ1-2, with TRBD1 matching 7 bases. CDR3 length equals 14 residues. Per the germline V gene, CDR1 is LNHDA and CDR2 is SQIVND (reference sequence). The junction had 7 bases not matched to a gene; V was cut back by 5 bases and J by 4 bases. CDR3 protein: CASSSGTAIYGYTF. The CDR3 nucleotides read TGTGCCAGTAGTTCCGGGACAGCTATCTATGGCTACACCTTC.

V gene TRBV6-5 combines with J gene TRBJ2-7, with 9 positions matching TRBD2. Germline CDR1 is MNHEY and CDR2 is SVGAGI. The CDR3 sequence is 13 residues long. V gave up 6 bases and J gave up 7 bases; unmatched junction bases: 7. The CDR3 nucleotides read TGTGCCAGCAGGAGGTCTAGCGGGATTGAGCAGTACTTC. Its protein is CASRRSSGIEQYF.

This chain links TRBV11-2 with TRBJ2-2, with D unclear. V lost 5 bases to trimming and J lost 5 bases, with 9 bases between them. Germline assignment: CDR1 SGHAT and CDR2 FQNNGV. This CDR3 has 13 amino acids. The CDR3 coding sequence is TGTGCCAGCAGCCGGGTAGCTACCGGGGAGCTGTTTTTT. It yields the protein CASSRVATGELFF.

This clone was seen only once. This sequence joins TRBV29-1 and TRBJ2-7; possibly TRBD2 for D (5 bases). The V end was cut by 7 bases, the J end by 3 bases, with 10 bases between. Germline V gives CDR1 SQVTM, CDR2 ANQGSEA. There are 11 residues in the CDR3. Written as DNA, the CDR3 is TGCAGCGGAGGGAGCAACTACGAGCAGTACTTC. This translates into CSGGSNYEQYF.

The V call is TRBV5-1, the J call TRBJ1-1; 8 bases agree with TRBD1. Looked up from germline, CDR1 is SGHRS and CDR2 is YFSETQ. Trimming cost V 2 bases and J 1 base; bases outside gene matches: 1. This CDR3 has 14 amino acids. In DNA form, the CDR3 reads TGCGCCAGCAGCTTTACAGGGGGGAACACTGAAGCTTTCTTT. Its protein product is CASSFTGGNTEAFF.

The gene calls are TRBV7-9 and TRBJ2-3; maybe TRBD2 (6 bases). Germline values: CDR1 SEHNR, CDR2 FQNEAQ (reference sequence). With 6 bases removed from V and 2 bases from J, the gap between germline ends came to 12 bases. This CDR3 is built from 14 residues. The CDR3 sequence is CASSLGTFTDTQYF. CDR3 sequence (DNA): TGTGCCAGCAGTCTCGGGACTTTCACAGATACGCAGTATTTT. The variable domain in full, with the rest retrieved from reference TRBV7-9 and TRBJ2-3, is DTGVSQNPRHKITKRGQNVTFRCDPISEHNRLYWYRQTLGQGPEFLTYFQNEAQLEKSRLLSDRFSAERPKGSFSTLEIQRTEQGDSAMYLCASSLGTFTDTQYFGPGTRLTVL.

The rearrangement joins TRBV6-5 to TRBJ2-7, with 10 bases fitting TRBD2. This CDR3 contains 15 residues. Per the germline V gene, CDR1 is MNHEY and CDR2 is SVGAGI. V was clipped by 5 bases and J by 2 bases; unmatched bases: 6. As DNA, the CDR3 is TGTGCCAGCAGTCGGAGCGGGAGGGAGCCCTACGAGCAGTACTTC. Its protein is CASSRSGREPYEQYF.

CDR3 in amino acids: CASSETVAKNIQYF. Written as DNA, the CDR3 is TGTGCCAGCAGCGAGACAGTAGCCAAAAACATTCAGTACTTC. V gene TRBV9 combines with J gene TRBJ2-4; D possibly corresponds to TRBD1 (5 bases). Trimming removed 3 bases at V and 0 bases at J, with 7 bases between. This CDR3 region has 14 residues. Per the germline V gene, CDR1 is SGDLS and CDR2 is YYNGEE.

This chain uses TRBV28 with TRBJ2-7; 12 bases are shared with TRBD1. This CDR3 is built from 15 residues. Germline CDR1 MDHEN, CDR2 SYDVKM. Trimming took 6 bases from V and 4 from J; bases not matched to a gene: 7. The CDR3 bases are TGTGCCAGCAGGGGCCGGGACAGGGGGCTTTACGAGCAGTACTTC. Translated, it gives CASRGRDRGLYEQYF.

The chain employs TRBV12-3 or TRBV12-4 and TRBJ1-1; no firm D call. Between the trimmed V and J ends, which lost 4 bases and 0 bases, there was a span of 6 bases. The CDR3 runs 13 residues. The chain's CDR3 is CASSYGVNTEAFF. CDR3 DNA: TGTGCCAGCAGTTACGGGGTGAACACTGAAGCTTTCTTT.

The chain uses TRBV7-2 and TRBJ2-3, with D possibly matching TRBD1 (6 bases). The CDR3 has 14 amino acids. V was shortened by 4 bases and J by 4 bases, with 12 bases between the two germline ends. Germline assignment: CDR1 SGHTA and CDR2 FQGNSA. As DNA, the CDR3 is TGTGCCAGCAGCTCCGGGACAAGCGCAGATACGCAGTATTTT. Its translation: CASSSGTSADTQYF.

The chain links TRBV5-4 to TRBJ2-1; a weak D match, TRBD1 (6 bases). Per the germline V gene, CDR1 is SGHNT and CDR2 is YYREEE (reference sequence). With 4 bases removed from V and 4 bases from J, the gap between germline ends came to 15 bases. CDR3 length equals 15 residues. The CDR3 DNA reads TGTGCCAGCAGCCCGGGACACTCCTTTTACAATGAGCAGTTCTTC. This sequence encodes CASSPGHSFYNEQFF.

This clone was recorded only once. V is TRBV19 and J is TRBJ2-1; no reliable D call. Per germline, CDR1 LNHDA and CDR2 SQIVND (reference sequence). The V and J ends lost 6 bases and 0 bases respectively, with 12 bases between them. The CDR3 totals 15 residues. CDR3 bases: TGTGCCAGTAGGCCTCGCCTAAGCTCCTACAATGAGCAGTTCTTC. It codes for CASRPRLSSYNEQFF.

The table lists this clone with a few counts. The chain carries TRBV19 and TRBJ1-6, with 7 nucleotides matching TRBD1. Germline CDR1 is LNHDA and CDR2 is SQIVND (reference sequence). V trimming: 9 bases; J trimming: 7 bases; junction bases outside the gene matches: 6. The CDR3 totals 13 residues. The CDR3 nucleotides are TGTGCCAGCACTCGGGACAGAAATTCACCCCTCCACTTT. Amino acids: CASTRDRNSPLHF.

This clone came up a few times. This chain uses TRBV4-1 with TRBJ2-2, with D uncertain. Trimming cost V 0 bases and J 1 base, with 6 bases left between them. The length of the CDR3 is 15 residues. Germline lookup yields CDR1 MGHRA and CDR2 YSYEKL. The CDR3 protein is CASSQEAGNTGELFF. In DNA form, the CDR3 reads TGCGCCAGCAGCCAAGAAGCAGGGAACACCGGGGAGCTGTTTTTT.

This clone was observed once. The chain joins TRBV3-1 (or the pseudogene TRBV3-2) to TRBJ2-7; TRBD1 aligns across 8 bases. The CDR3 length is 15 residues. V shed 0 bases, J shed 3 bases, and the junction held 4 bases outside the gene matches. CDR1 is LGHDT, CDR2 YNNKEL, per germline (reference sequence). This CDR3 is CASSQDHRGSYEQYF. As DNA, the CDR3 is TGTGCCAGCAGCCAAGATCACAGGGGGAGCTACGAGCAGTACTTC.

The chain joins TRBV6-5 to TRBJ1-5; tentatively, D is TRBD1 (6 bases). The germline CDR1 and CDR2 sequences are MNHEY and SVGAGI. The CDR3 sequence is 12 residues long. V was shortened by 6 bases and J by 11 bases, with 14 bases between the two germline ends. The CDR3 loop reads CASSPRGGAQHF. CDR3 bases: TGTGCCAGCAGCCCCCGGGGGGGCGCCCAGCATTTT.

This chain links TRBV11-2 with TRBJ1-1; D unclear. Trimming removed 1 base from V and 5 bases from J, with 14 bases in between. Germline V gives CDR1 SGHAT, CDR2 FQNNGV. The CDR3 is 15 residues long. This CDR3 reads CASSLGVVRVTEAFF. The CDR3 DNA reads as TGTGCCAGCAGCTTAGGAGTGGTTCGGGTTACTGAAGCTTTCTTT.